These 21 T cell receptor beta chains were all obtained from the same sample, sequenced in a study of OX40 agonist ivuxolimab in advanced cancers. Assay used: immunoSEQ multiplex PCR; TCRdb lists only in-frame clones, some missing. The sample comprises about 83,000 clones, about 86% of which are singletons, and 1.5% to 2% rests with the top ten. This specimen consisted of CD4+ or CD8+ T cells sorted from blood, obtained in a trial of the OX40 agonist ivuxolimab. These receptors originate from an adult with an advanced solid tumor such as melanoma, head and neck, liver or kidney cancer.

Here the CDR3 DNA reads TGCAGCGTTGTATATGGGGACAGAAATCAGCCCCAGCATTTT. It encodes CSVVYGDRNQPQHF. V gene TRBV29-1 combines with J gene TRBJ1-5; 7 nucleotides line up with TRBD1. V trimming: 4 bases; J trimming: 4 bases; junction bases outside the gene matches: 7. Per germline, CDR1 SQVTM and CDR2 ANQGSEA. The CDR3 runs to 14 residues.

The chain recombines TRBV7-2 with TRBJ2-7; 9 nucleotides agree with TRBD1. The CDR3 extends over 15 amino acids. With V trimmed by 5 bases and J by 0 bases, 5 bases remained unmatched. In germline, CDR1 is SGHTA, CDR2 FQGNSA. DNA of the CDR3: TGTGCCAGCAGCAAACAGGGGGCGCACTCCTACGAGCAGTACTTC. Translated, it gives CASSKQGAHSYEQYF.

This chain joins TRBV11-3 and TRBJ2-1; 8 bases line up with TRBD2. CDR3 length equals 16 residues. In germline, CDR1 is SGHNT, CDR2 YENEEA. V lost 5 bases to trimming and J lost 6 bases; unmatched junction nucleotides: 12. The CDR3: CASSPLAGRGSNEQFF. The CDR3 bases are TGTGCCAGCAGCCCCCTAGCGGGTAGAGGGAGCAATGAGCAGTTCTTC.

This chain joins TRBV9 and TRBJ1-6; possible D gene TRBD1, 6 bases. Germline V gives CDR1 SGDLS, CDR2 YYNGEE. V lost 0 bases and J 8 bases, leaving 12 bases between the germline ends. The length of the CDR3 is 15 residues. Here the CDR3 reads CASSVAGAGDSPLHF. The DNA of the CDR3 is TGTGCCAGCAGCGTAGCAGGGGCGGGGGATTCACCCCTCCACTTT.

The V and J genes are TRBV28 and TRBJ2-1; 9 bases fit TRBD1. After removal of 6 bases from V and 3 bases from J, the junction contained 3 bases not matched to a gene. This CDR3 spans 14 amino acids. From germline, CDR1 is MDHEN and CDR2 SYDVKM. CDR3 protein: CASSRDRDYNEQFF. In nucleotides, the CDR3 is TGTGCCAGCAGCCGGGACAGGGACTACAATGAGCAGTTCTTC.

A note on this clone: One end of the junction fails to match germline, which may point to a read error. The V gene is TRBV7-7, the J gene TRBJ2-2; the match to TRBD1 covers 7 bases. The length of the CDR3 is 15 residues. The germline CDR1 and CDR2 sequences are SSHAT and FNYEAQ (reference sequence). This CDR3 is CASSVDRANTGELFF. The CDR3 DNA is TGTGCTAGCAGCGTAGACAGGGCGAACACCGGGGAGCTGTTTTTT.

The CDR3 DNA sequence: TGTGCCAGCAGTGAAAACACAGGCACAGATACGCAGTATTTT. Its translation: CASSENTGTDTQYF. The chain recombines TRBV28 with TRBJ2-3; D gene ambiguous. The CDR3 loop spans 14 amino acids. V dropped 5 bases and J dropped 1 base, with 10 bases sitting between them. CDR1 MDHEN and CDR2 SYDVKM come from the germline V gene.

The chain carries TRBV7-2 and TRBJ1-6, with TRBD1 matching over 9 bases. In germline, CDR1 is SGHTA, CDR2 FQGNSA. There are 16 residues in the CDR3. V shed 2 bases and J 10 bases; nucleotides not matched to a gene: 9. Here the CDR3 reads CASSLFVGQGSSPLHF. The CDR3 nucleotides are TGTGCCAGCAGCTTATTTGTGGGACAGGGTTCCTCACCCCTCCACTTT.

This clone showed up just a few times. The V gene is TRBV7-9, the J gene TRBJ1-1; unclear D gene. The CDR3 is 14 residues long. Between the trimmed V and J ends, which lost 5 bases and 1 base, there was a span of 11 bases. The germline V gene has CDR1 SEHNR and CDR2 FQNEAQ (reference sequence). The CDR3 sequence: CASSEGHRNTEAFF. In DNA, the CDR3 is TGTGCCAGCAGCGAAGGGCACAGGAACACTGAAGCTTTCTTT. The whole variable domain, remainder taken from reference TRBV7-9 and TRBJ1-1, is DTGVSQNPRHKITKRGQNVTFRCDPISEHNRLYWYRQTLGQGPEFLTYFQNEAQLEKSRLLSDRFSAERPKGSFSTLEIQRTEQGDSAMYLCASSEGHRNTEAFFGQGTRLTVV.

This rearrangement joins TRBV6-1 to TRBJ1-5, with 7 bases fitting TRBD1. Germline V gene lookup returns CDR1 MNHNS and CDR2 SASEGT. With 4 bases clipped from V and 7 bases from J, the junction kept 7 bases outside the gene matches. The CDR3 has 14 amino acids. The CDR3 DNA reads TGTGCCAGCAGTGGAAACAGGGGTGGGCAGCCCCAGCATTTT. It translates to CASSGNRGGQPQHF.

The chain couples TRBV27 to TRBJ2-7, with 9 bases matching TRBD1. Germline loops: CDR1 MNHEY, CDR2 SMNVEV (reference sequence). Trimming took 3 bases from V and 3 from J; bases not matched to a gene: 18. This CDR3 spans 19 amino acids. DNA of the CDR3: TGTGCCAGCAGTTTTCGGGGGACAGGGTCGGTCGGTCGTGTCTACGAGCAGTACTTC. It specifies CASSFRGTGSVGRVYEQYF.

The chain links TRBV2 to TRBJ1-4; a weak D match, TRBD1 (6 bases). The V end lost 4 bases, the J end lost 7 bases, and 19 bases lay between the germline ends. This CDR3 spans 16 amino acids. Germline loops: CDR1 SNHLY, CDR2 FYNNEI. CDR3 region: CASSGMNRARGEKLFF. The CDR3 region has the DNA TGTGCCAGCAGTGGAATGAACAGGGCCAGGGGTGAAAAACTGTTTTTT. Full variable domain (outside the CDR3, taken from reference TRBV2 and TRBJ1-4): EPEVTQTPSHQVTQMGQEVILRCVPISNHLYFYWYRQILGQKVEFLVSFYNNEISEKSEIFDDQFSVERPDGSNFTLKIRSTKLEDSAMYFCASSGMNRARGEKLFFGSGTQLSVL.

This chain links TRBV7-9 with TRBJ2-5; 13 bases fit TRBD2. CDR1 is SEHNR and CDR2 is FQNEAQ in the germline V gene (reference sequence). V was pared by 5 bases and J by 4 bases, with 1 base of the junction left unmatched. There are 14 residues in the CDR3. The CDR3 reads CASSRLAGGETQYF. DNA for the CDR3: TGTGCCAGCAGCCGACTAGCGGGAGGAGAGACCCAGTACTTC.

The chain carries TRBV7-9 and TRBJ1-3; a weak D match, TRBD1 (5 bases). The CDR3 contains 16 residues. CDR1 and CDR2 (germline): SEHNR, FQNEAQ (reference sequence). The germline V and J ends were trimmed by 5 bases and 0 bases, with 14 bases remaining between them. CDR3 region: CASSETQTASGNTIYF. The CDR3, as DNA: TGTGCCAGCAGCGAAACCCAGACAGCCTCTGGAAACACCATATATTTT.

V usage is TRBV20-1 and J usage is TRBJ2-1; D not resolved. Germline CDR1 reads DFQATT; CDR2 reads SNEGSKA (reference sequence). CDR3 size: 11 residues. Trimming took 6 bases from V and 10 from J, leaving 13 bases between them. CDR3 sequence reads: CSAPGNGEQFF. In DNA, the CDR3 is TGCAGTGCACCAGGCAATGGCGAGCAGTTCTTC.

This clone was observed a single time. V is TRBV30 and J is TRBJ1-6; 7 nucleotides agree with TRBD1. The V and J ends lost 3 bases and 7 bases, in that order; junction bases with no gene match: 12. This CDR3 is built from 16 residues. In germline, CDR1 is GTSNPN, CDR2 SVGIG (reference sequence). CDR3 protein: CAWRQTLRGVNSPLHF. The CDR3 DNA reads TGTGCCTGGAGACAGACGCTCAGGGGGGTGAATTCACCCCTCCACTTT.

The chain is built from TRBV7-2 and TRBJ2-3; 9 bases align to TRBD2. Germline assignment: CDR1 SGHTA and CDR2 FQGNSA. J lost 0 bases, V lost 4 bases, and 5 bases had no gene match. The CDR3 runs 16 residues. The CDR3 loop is CASSWRGGTSTDTQYF. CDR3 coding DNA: TGTGCCAGCAGCTGGCGGGGGGGAACTAGCACAGATACGCAGTATTTT.

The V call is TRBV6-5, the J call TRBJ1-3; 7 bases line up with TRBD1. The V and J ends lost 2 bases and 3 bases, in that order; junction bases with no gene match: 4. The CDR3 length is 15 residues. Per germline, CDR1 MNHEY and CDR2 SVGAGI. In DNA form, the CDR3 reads TGTGCCAGCAGTTACGTCGCAGGGGGTGGAAACACCATATATTTT. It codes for CASSYVAGGGNTIYF.

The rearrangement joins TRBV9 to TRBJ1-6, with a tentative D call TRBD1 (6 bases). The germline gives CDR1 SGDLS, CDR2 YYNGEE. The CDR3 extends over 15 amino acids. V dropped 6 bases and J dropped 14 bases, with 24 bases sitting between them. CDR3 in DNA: TGTGCCAGCACCGGTCGAGGGGGGCAAATGCGGACCCTCCACTTT. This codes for CASTGRGGQMRTLHF.

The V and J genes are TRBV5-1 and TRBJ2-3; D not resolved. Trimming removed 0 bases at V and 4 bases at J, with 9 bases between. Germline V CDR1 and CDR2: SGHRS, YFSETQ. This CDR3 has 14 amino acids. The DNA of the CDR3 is TGCGCCAGCAGCTTGGGTAGTAGCTCAGATACGCAGTATTTT. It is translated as CASSLGSSSDTQYF.

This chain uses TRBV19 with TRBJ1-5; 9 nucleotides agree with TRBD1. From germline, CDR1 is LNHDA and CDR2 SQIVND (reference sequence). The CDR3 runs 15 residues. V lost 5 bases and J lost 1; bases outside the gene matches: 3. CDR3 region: CASSVGQGSNQPQHF. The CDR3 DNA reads TGTGCCAGTAGTGTTGGACAGGGGAGCAATCAGCCCCAGCATTTT.